The TCR beta chain under discussion was sequenced for a study of T cells after posttransplantation cyclophosphamide. Study-wide findings and caveats: Later post-transplant blood repertoires were often dominated by donor CD8+ memory clones.

This CDR3 contains 16 residues. Germline loops: CDR1 SGHAT, CDR2 FQNNGV. J gave up 6 bases and V 4 bases, and 10 bases lay outside the gene matches. Busulfan-fludarabine conditioning, marrow transplant, and cyclophosphamide on days +3 and +4 were administered. This clone came up many times. As yet, its antigen is unknown. The protocol was immunoSEQ multiplex PCR, while the TCRdb copy is restricted to in-frame clones and leaves out a portion. Listed here are 14,000 or so clones without any singletons, the top ten holding under 25%. The TCR originated in a female patient in her forties who received an allogeneic stem cell transplant from a related donor, was CMV-positive, and had no GVHD. Some T cells here may be from the graft donor. The chain couples TRBV11-2 to TRBJ2-2; TRBD1 matches at 8 bases. The input for sequencing was PBMCs, taken around 1,200 days after allogeneic stem cell transplant with posttransplant cyclophosphamide. CDR3 amino acids: CASSSLTGAPPGELFF. The CDR3 nucleotides are TGTGCCAGCAGCTCTCTGACAGGGGCGCCCCCCGGGGAGCTGTTTTTT.